The rows below give T cell receptor beta chains drawn from one sample of a study of low-dose radiotherapy and immunotherapy resistance in tumors. TCRdb passed the reads through MiXCR, listing each CDR3 protein once. The sample comprises 54,000 or so distinct CDR3 sequences, approximately 26% of which are singletons, and approximately 5.4% rests with the top ten. The source was PBMCs, collected before treatment. The receptors were gathered from a male donor with prostate cancer. CDR3s leave out the opening cysteine and the closing phenylalanine or tryptophan.

>TRBJ2-7|TRBV6-2/TRBV6-3
ASSSQGSYEQY
>TRBJ1-3|TRBV6-6
ASSYSETGGTTIY
>TRBJ2-7|TRBV7-6
ASSLAPSSYEQY
>TRBJ2-2|TRBV6-2/TRBV6-3
ASSRSGAGELF
>TRBJ1-4|TRBV7-2
ASSSPQGAREKLF
>TRBJ2-7|TRBV6-2/TRBV6-3
ASSRGSYEQY
>TRBJ2-7|TRBV6-1
ASSNSYEQY
>TRBJ2-2|TRBV5-1
ASSLALGSSTGELF
>TRBJ1-6|TRBV4-1
ASSESLGSSYNSPLH
>TRBJ1-6|TRBV19
ASSIFGTGRRSPLH
>TRBJ1-5|TRBV20-1
SARDASGNQPQH
>TRBJ2-3|TRBV12-3/TRBV12-4
ASRPLAGADTQY
>TRBJ2-7|TRBV5-6
ASSFDSSGSYEQY
>TRBJ2-5|TRBV6-2/TRBV6-3
ASSHGTWTGDGWALQETQY
>TRBJ2-1|TRBV29-1
SAGRTSDYNEQF
>TRBJ2-2|TRBV12-3/TRBV12-4
ATCGSANTGELF
>TRBJ2-7|TRBV29-1
SVDGVGADYEQY
>TRBJ2-1|TRBV6-2/TRBV6-3
ASSVSFGGGWDEQF
>TRBJ2-3|TRBV19
ASSPGSHTDTQY
>TRBJ2-2|TRBV6-1
ASSEAGGTGELF
>TRBJ2-5|TRBV5-1
ASSLGPSGTQETQY
>TRBJ2-3|TRBV3-1
ASSHRHRGPGDTQY
>TRBJ2-3|TRBV2
ASSEVSDTQY
>TRBJ2-2|TRBV2
ASSGTHLNTGELF
>TRBJ2-1|TRBV29-1
SVGDRGRTDNEQF
>TRBJ1-1|TRBV20-1
SVSPPGQIMNTEAF
>TRBJ1-2|TRBV20-1
SATSPGVGAGYGYT
>TRBJ1-2|TRBV4-3
ASSQDLRGAGQGYT
>TRBJ2-3|TRBV20-1
SARFREREGSF
>TRBJ2-1|TRBV10-1
ASSDSGGTYNEQF
>TRBJ1-2|TRBV20-1
SPPGQGVVGYT
>TRBJ1-1|TRBV6-2/TRBV6-3
ASTPNRGNTEAF
>TRBJ1-1|TRBV7-6
ASSHRENTEAF